These T cell receptor beta chains were read from a single sample in a study of technical replicates of blood from a few donors. The assay was immunoSEQ multiplex PCR, and TCRdb's table has in-frame clones only and misses some. The sample consists of 85,000 to 100,000 clones, approximately 96% of them appearing once. The sequenced sample was T cells isolated from PBMCs. The receptors originated from a human donor in good health. The CDR3 runs from the conserved cysteine through the conserved F or W. A D gene is named only where the DNA matches it firmly. Size is omitted from some rows. Given values are once, few, many or a class for expanded clones.

CASSGRLAGGQDEQFF	TGTGCCAGCAGTGGACGACTAGCGGGGGGCCAAGATGAGCAGTTCTTC	TRBV2	TRBD2	NA	16	TRBJ2-1
CASSRGTMNTEAFF	TGTGCCAGCTCACGGGGGACAATGAACACTGAAGCTTTCTTT	TRBV18	NA	NA	14	TRBJ1-1
CASSYDGTSSDNEQFF	TGTGCCAGCAGTTACGACGGGACTAGTTCCGACAATGAGCAGTTCTTC	TRBV6-5	TRBD2	NA	16	TRBJ2-1
CASSIMSGTSSYNEQFF	TGTGCCAGTAGTATTATGTCAGGTACGAGCTCCTACAATGAGCAGTTCTTC	TRBV19	NA	NA	17	TRBJ2-1
CASSYGAASETYEQYF	TGTGCCAGCAGTTACGGGGCGGCCAGTGAGACCTACGAGCAGTACTTC	TRBV6-5	NA	NA	16	TRBJ2-7
CASSLMRDRVGYTF	TGTGCCAGCAGTTTAATGAGGGACAGGGTTGGCTACACCTTC	TRBV6-5	TRBD1	NA	14	TRBJ1-2
CASSLFASGGINEQFF	TGTGCCAGCAGCTTATTTGCTAGCGGGGGGATCAATGAGCAGTTCTTC	TRBV7-9	TRBD2	NA	16	TRBJ2-1
CASSQGGQMTEAFF	TGTGCCAGCAGCCAGGGGGGACAGATGACTGAAGCTTTCTTT	TRBV5-4	TRBD1	NA	14	TRBJ1-1
CASSQIQGGPETQYF	TGTGCCAGCAGCCAGATACAGGGGGGGCCGGAGACCCAGTACTTC	TRBV7-9	NA	NA	15	TRBJ2-5
CSVARGLSYEQYF	TGCAGCGTGGCGAGGGGGTTAAGCTACGAGCAGTACTTC	TRBV29-1	NA	NA	13	TRBJ2-7
CASSHLWDRGNEQFF	TGTGCCAGCAGCCACCTCTGGGACAGGGGCAATGAGCAGTTCTTC	TRBV11-3	TRBD1	NA	15	TRBJ2-1
CASSSLSGSYEQYF	TGCGCCAGCAGCTCCCTTAGCGGGTCCTACGAGCAGTACTTC	TRBV5-1	TRBD2	NA	14	TRBJ2-7
CASRTRGKETQYF	TGTGCCAGCAGGACTAGGGGTAAAGAGACCCAGTACTTC	TRBV6-5	NA	once	13	TRBJ2-5
CSAYTVSNYGYTF	TGCAGCGCGTACACAGTATCGAACTATGGCTACACCTTC	TRBV29-1	NA	NA	13	TRBJ1-2
CASSYSGGPEAFF	TGTGCCAGCAGTTACTCGGGGGGGCCTGAAGCTTTCTTT	TRBV6-5	NA	NA	13	TRBJ1-1
CASSGTSGGSDTQYF	TGCGCCAGCAGTGGGACTAGCGGGGGGTCAGATACGCAGTATTTT	TRBV10-1	TRBD2	NA	15	TRBJ2-3
CASSFIGQPQHF	TGTGCCAGCAGCTTCATCGGGCAGCCCCAGCATTTT	TRBV7-9	NA	NA	12	TRBJ1-5
CASSLDRLGDSGNTIYF	TGCGCCAGCAGCTTGGATCGTCTAGGGGACTCTGGAAACACCATATATTTT	TRBV5-1	NA	NA	17	TRBJ1-3
CASSYGTGLPYEQYF	TGTGCCAGTAGTTATGGGACAGGGCTCCCCTACGAGCAGTACTTC	TRBV19	TRBD1	NA	15	TRBJ2-7
CASSPYSSGNTIYF	TGTGCCAGCAGTCCGTACAGCTCTGGAAACACCATATATTTT	TRBV27	NA	NA	14	TRBJ1-3
CASGPQGGETQYF	TGCGCCAGCGGTCCCCAGGGCGGAGAGACCCAGTACTTC	TRBV10-2	NA	once	13	TRBJ2-5
CAWNQGAGHTF	TGTGCCTGGAATCAGGGCGCAGGGCACACCTTC	TRBV30	NA	NA	11	TRBJ1-2
CASSLQGDTEAFF	TGCGCCAGCAGCTTACAGGGTGACACTGAAGCTTTCTTT	TRBV5-1	NA	NA	13	TRBJ1-1
CASSPYREGNEQFF	TGTGCCAGCAGCCCCTATAGGGAGGGCAATGAGCAGTTCTTC	TRBV7-9	TRBD2	NA	14	TRBJ2-1
CASSLYGTQETQYF	TGTGCCAGCAGTTTGTACGGGACACAAGAGACCCAGTACTTC	TRBV28	NA	NA	14	TRBJ2-5
CASSPTGYAEAFF	TGTGCCAGTAGTCCAACAGGGTATGCTGAAGCTTTCTTT	TRBV19	NA	NA	13	TRBJ1-1
CASTSTPYRGDQPQHF	TGTGCCAGCACCTCCACCCCCTACAGGGGCGATCAGCCCCAGCATTTT	TRBV6-6	TRBD1	NA	16	TRBJ1-5
CASQGAPGNGYTF	TGTGCCTCACAGGGGGCGCCTGGGAATGGCTACACCTTC	TRBV30	TRBD1	once	13	TRBJ1-2
CASSPDRLSNYGYTF	TGTGCCAGCAGCCCCGACAGGCTTTCTAACTATGGCTACACCTTC	TRBV4-2	NA	NA	15	TRBJ1-2
CSVRGQDYNEQFF	TGCAGCGTTCGCGGACAGGACTACAATGAGCAGTTCTTC	TRBV29-1	TRBD1	once	13	TRBJ2-1